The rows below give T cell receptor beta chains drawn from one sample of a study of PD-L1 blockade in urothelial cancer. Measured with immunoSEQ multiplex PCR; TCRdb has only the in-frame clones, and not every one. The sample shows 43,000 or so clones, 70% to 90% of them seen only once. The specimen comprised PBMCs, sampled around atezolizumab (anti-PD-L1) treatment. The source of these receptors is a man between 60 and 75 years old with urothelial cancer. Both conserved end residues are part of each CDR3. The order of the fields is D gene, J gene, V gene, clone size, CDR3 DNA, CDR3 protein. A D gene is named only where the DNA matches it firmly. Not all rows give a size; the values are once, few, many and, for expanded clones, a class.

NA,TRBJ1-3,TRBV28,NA,TGTGCCAGCAGGTCACAGGCCTCTGGAAACACCATATATTTT,CASRSQASGNTIYF
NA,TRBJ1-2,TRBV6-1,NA,TGTGCCAGCAGTACGCGGACAGCCTCCGGCTACACCTTC,CASSTRTASGYTF
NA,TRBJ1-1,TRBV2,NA,TGTGCCGGTCAAACAGGGTTGAACACTGAAGCTTTCTTT,CAGQTGLNTEAFF
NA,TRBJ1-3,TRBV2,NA,TGTGCCTGCAGGGGCAGCTCTGGAAACACCATATATTTT,CACRGSSGNTIYF
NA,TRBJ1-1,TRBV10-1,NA,TGCGCCAGCAGGGGTGACGGGGACACTGAAGCTTTCTTT,CASRGDGDTEAFF
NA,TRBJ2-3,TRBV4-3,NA,TGCGCCAGCAGCCAAGATGGCAGGGGCACAGATACGCAGTATTTT,CASSQDGRGTDTQYF
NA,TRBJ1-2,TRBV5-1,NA,TGCGCCAGCAGCTTGGCTGGCGGGGGCGCGGAGGGCTACACCTTC,CASSLAGGGAEGYTF
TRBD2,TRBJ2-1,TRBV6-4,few,TGTGCCAGCAGCGCGGGACTAGCGGTCAATGAGCAGTTCTTC,CASSAGLAVNEQFF
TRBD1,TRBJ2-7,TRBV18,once,TGTGCCAGCTCACCTGGACAGGGTGGCGAGCAGTACTTC,CASSPGQGGEQYF
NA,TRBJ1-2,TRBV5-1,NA,TGCGCCAGCAGCCCAGTATTATCCGGGGCCGGAGGGAATGGCTACACCTTC,CASSPVLSGAGGNGYTF
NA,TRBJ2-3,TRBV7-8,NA,TGTGCCAGCAGTACGCGGGCCCGCACAGATACGCAGTATTTT,CASSTRARTDTQYF
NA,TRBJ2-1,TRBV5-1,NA,TGCGCCAGCAGCCCGGACACGAGCTCCTACAATGAGCAGTTCTTC,CASSPDTSSYNEQFF
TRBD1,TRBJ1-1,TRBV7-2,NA,TGTGCCAGCAGCTTAGGGTGGACAGGTGCTCTTGAAGCTTTCTTT,CASSLGWTGALEAFF